These 21 T cell receptor beta chains originate from one sample sequenced in a study of shared clonotypes between healthy human individuals. Profiled with immunoSEQ multiplex PCR; TCRdb holds only in-frame clones, not every one. The sample contains under 600,000 clones, just over 75% of which appear only once. The sample consisted of PBMCs. The source of these receptors is a woman between 40 and 50 years old in good health. Some clones in this sample may be carry-over from other donors' samples.

The rearrangement links TRBV18 to TRBJ2-2; 7 nucleotides align to TRBD2. J was trimmed by 2 bases and V by 3 bases; bases with no gene match: 3. CDR1 and CDR2 (germline): KGHSH, LQKENI. The CDR3 sequence is 15 residues long. CDR3 protein: CASSPSGRNTGELFF. The DNA of the CDR3 is TGTGCCAGCTCACCTAGCGGGCGCAACACCGGGGAGCTGTTTTTT.

V usage is TRBV5-1 and J usage is TRBJ2-1; 9 bases are a match to TRBD1. This CDR3 is 21 amino acids long. Looked up from germline, CDR1 is SGHRS and CDR2 is YFSETQ. V dropped 0 bases and J dropped 4; count of bases not matched to a gene: 20. As DNA, the CDR3 is TGCGCCAGCAGCTTGGGACGGGCCGGGACAGGGCTCCCCCGGCATTACAATGAGCAGTTCTTC. It specifies CASSLGRAGTGLPRHYNEQFF.

The V call is TRBV19, the J call TRBJ2-1; 8 bases align to TRBD2. Germline values: CDR1 LNHDA, CDR2 SQIVND (reference sequence). Trimming removed 2 bases from V and 10 bases from J; junction bases left unmatched: 13. The CDR3 is made up of 16 amino acids. CDR3 residues: CASSILGAGAVSEQFF. In DNA form, the CDR3 reads TGTGCCAGTAGTATACTGGGAGCGGGAGCAGTGTCCGAGCAGTTCTTC.

In its sample, this clone was seen many times. V and J are TRBV9 and TRBJ1-5, with 7 nucleotides matching TRBD1. Germline V gene sequence: CDR1 SGDLS, CDR2 YYNGEE. The CDR3 covers 14 residues. The CDR3 loop reads CANVRGPGNQPQHF. In DNA, the CDR3 is TGTGCTAACGTTAGGGGGCCCGGCAATCAGCCCCAGCATTTT.

In this sample, this clone turned up once. The V call is TRBV5-1, the J call TRBJ2-2; 10 bases fit TRBD2. The CDR3 extends over 16 amino acids. After removal of 0 bases from V and 4 bases from J, the junction contained 3 bases not matched to a gene. Germline values: CDR1 SGHRS, CDR2 YFSETQ. The CDR3 here is CASSLALAGATGELFF. In nucleotides, the CDR3 is TGCGCCAGCAGCTTGGCTCTAGCGGGAGCCACCGGGGAGCTGTTTTTT.

The chain has TRBV2 and TRBJ2-2; tentatively, D is TRBD1 or TRBD2 (5 bases each). Germline CDR1 reads SNHLY; CDR2 reads FYNNEI. V was clipped by 7 bases and J by 4 bases, with 10 bases between them. The CDR3 is made up of 13 amino acids. The CDR3 nucleotides read TGTGCCAGCAACCGGGACGGCACCGGGGAGCTGTTTTTT. Its protein is CASNRDGTGELFF.

This chain joins TRBV11-1 and TRBJ2-7; tentative D call: TRBD1 (5 bases). Germline assignment: CDR1 SGHAT and CDR2 FQDESV (reference sequence). The CDR3 consists of 12 residues. V lost 2 bases to trimming and J lost 6 bases, with 8 bases between them. The CDR3 spells CASSLRQIEQYF. Written as DNA, the CDR3 is TGTGCCAGCAGCTTAAGACAGATCGAGCAGTACTTC.

The chain is built from TRBV7-9 and TRBJ2-5, with TRBD2 identical over 8 bases. V shed 1 base and J 4 bases; nucleotides not matched to a gene: 2. The CDR3 is 14 residues long. The germline V gene has CDR1 SEHNR and CDR2 FQNEAQ (reference sequence). CDR3: CASSLVLAGETQYF. CDR3 coding DNA: TGTGCCAGCAGCTTAGTCCTAGCGGGAGAGACCCAGTACTTC.

The chain carries TRBV15 and TRBJ1-1; D unclear. This CDR3 region has 18 residues. Trimming cost V 0 bases and J 0 bases, with 17 bases left between them. The germline CDR1 and CDR2 sequences are LNHNV and YYDKDF (reference sequence). CDR3 DNA: TGTGCCACCAGCAGAGATGGGCCGTTTAGCCCCATGAACACTGAAGCTTTCTTT. This encodes CATSRDGPFSPMNTEAFF.

With respect to this clone: At the DNA level, this CDR3 is encoded by other sequences in the same sample as well. J is TRBJ1-5 and V is TRBV2; D is ambiguous. CDR1 SNHLY and CDR2 FYNNEI come from the germline V gene. Trimming pared 6 bases from V and 0 bases from J, leaving 3 bases between. The CDR3 totals 12 residues. The CDR3 DNA is TGTGCCAGCAGGGATAGCAATCAGCCCCAGCATTTT. Amino acid sequence: CASRDSNQPQHF.

The V call is TRBV30, the J call TRBJ1-2; 8 positions match TRBD1. With 1 base clipped from V and 4 bases from J, the junction kept 2 bases outside the gene matches. This CDR3 is 13 amino acids long. Germline CDR1 GTSNPN, CDR2 SVGIG (reference sequence). As DNA, the CDR3 is TGTGCCTGGAGTGAAGGGACAGGCTATGGCTACACCTTC. This codes for CAWSEGTGYGYTF.

The CDR3 nucleotides read TGTGCCAGCAGTGAACGGGATAACTACGAGCAGTACTTC. Amino acid sequence: CASSERDNYEQYF. V gene TRBV6-1 combines with J gene TRBJ2-7; D might be TRBD2 (5 bases). Trimming pared 2 bases from V and 3 bases from J, leaving 8 bases between. The CDR3 loop spans 13 amino acids. Germline loops: CDR1 MNHNS, CDR2 SASEGT.

The rearrangement joins TRBV6-4 to TRBJ2-7; 9 positions agree with TRBD1. CDR1 and CDR2 (germline): MRHNA, SNTAGT. The trim removed 7 bases at V and 2 bases at J, leaving 3 bases unmatched. The CDR3 has 13 residues. This chain's CDR3 is CASTWDRAYEQYF. The CDR3 coding sequence is TGTGCCAGCACCTGGGACAGGGCCTACGAGCAGTACTTC.

This chain uses TRBV5-1 with TRBJ2-3; 8 nucleotides align to TRBD2. Per the germline V gene, CDR1 is SGHRS and CDR2 is YFSETQ. Trimming removed 3 bases from V and 5 bases from J; junction bases left unmatched: 5. CDR3 size: 14 residues. CDR3 nucleotide sequence: TGCGCCAGCAGCTCTCCCGGGGGGGAAGATACGCAGTATTTT. It yields the protein CASSSPGGEDTQYF. The complete variable domain, with remaining parts taken from reference TRBV5-1 and TRBJ2-3, reads KAGVTQTPRYLIKTRGQQVTLSCSPISGHRSVSWYQQTPGQGLQFLFEYFSETQRNKGNFPGRFSGRQFSNSRSEMNVSTLELGDSALYLCASSSPGGEDTQYFGPGTRLTVL.

The rearrangement joins TRBV2 to TRBJ2-1; no clear D gene. Germline V gene sequence: CDR1 SNHLY, CDR2 FYNNEI. Trimming removed 6 bases at V and 8 bases at J, with 20 bases between. The CDR3 totals 15 residues. CDR3 sequence: CASRSLQVAVDEQFF. The CDR3 DNA follows: TGTGCCAGCAGATCCCTCCAGGTGGCGGTAGATGAGCAGTTCTTC.

This clone was recorded at least ten times. This chain connects TRBV28 to TRBJ2-5; 12 nucleotides line up with TRBD2. This CDR3 is 16 amino acids long. CDR1 and CDR2 (germline): MDHEN, SYDVKM. Trimming cost V 6 bases and J 5 bases; bases outside gene matches: 10. The CDR3 loop is CASSDALAGGIETQYF. DNA of the CDR3: TGTGCCAGCAGCGACGCCCTAGCGGGAGGGATCGAGACCCAGTACTTC. Filled out from reference TRBV28 and TRBJ2-5, the complete variable domain reads DVKVTQSSRYLVKRTGEKVFLECVQDMDHENMFWYRQDPGLGLRLIYFSYDVKMKEKGDIPEGYSVSREKKERFSLILESASTNQTSMYLCASSDALAGGIETQYFGPGTRLLVL.

Comment on this clone: It is likely a read error: a sequence one base away is far more abundant. The chain is built from TRBV5-1 and TRBJ1-2; 9 bases map to TRBD1. Germline CDR1 reads SGHRS; CDR2 reads YFSETQ. There are 16 residues in the CDR3. J lost 6 bases, V lost 4 bases, and 13 bases had no gene match. CDR3 sequence (DNA): TGCGCCAGCAGCCCGGGACAGGGTATCAGCGGCCATGGCTACACCTTC. Its translation: CASSPGQGISGHGYTF.

A single count supports this clone. Sequence at one end of the junction differs from germline and may be a read error. V and J are TRBV28 and TRBJ2-2; D is possibly TRBD1 or TRBD2 (7 bases each). The CDR3 runs 21 residues. The V gene's germline CDR1 is MDHEN and CDR2 SYDVKM. The chain's CDR3 is CARSLWSSTGIAGVDTGELFF. CDR3 nucleotide sequence: TGTGCCCGCAGTTTATGGTCCTCGACAGGGATCGCGGGAGTAGACACCGGGGAGCTGTTTTTT. Supplemented by reference TRBV28 and TRBJ2-2, the full variable domain reads DVKVTQSSRYLVKRTGEKVFLECVQDMDHENMFWYRQDPGLGLRLIYFSYDVKMKEKGDIPEGYSVSREKKERFSLILESASTNQTSMYLCARSLWSSTGIAGVDTGELFFGEGSRLTVL.

The CDR3 nucleotides are TGTGCCAGCAGCGGCCCGGGAACCTATGGCTACACCTTC. Encoded protein: CASSGPGTYGYTF. The gene calls are TRBV9 and TRBJ1-2; D call uncertain. The V end was cut by 3 bases, the J end by 4 bases, with 10 bases between. The germline V gene encodes CDR1 SGDLS and CDR2 YYNGEE. This CDR3 spans 13 amino acids.

This clone came up many times. This chain connects TRBV7-9 to TRBJ2-3; D is perhaps TRBD1 (5 bases). Germline V CDR1 and CDR2: SEHNR, FQNEAQ (reference sequence). This CDR3 has 15 residues. The V gene lost 0 bases and the J gene lost 3 bases, with 10 bases spanning the gap. The CDR3 reads CASSLAKGRTDTQYF. CDR3 coding DNA: TGTGCCAGCAGCTTAGCTAAGGGGCGGACAGATACGCAGTATTTT. Variable domain in full (rest from reference TRBV7-9 and TRBJ2-3): DTGVSQNPRHKITKRGQNVTFRCDPISEHNRLYWYRQTLGQGPEFLTYFQNEAQLEKSRLLSDRFSAERPKGSFSTLEIQRTEQGDSAMYLCASSLAKGRTDTQYFGPGTRLTVL.

The chain recombines TRBV30 with TRBJ2-7, with 13 positions matching TRBD2. V lost 3 bases and J lost 1; bases outside the gene matches: 3. CDR3 length equals 15 residues. Germline CDR1 reads GTSNPN; CDR2 reads SVGIG (reference sequence). The CDR3, as DNA: TGTGCCTGGAGCCCGGGACTAGCGGGGTCCTACGAGCAGTACTTC. Translated: CAWSPGLAGSYEQYF.